Listed below are T cell receptor beta chains from one sample, sequenced in a study of blood T cell repertoires in COVID-19. Here immunoSEQ multiplex PCR was the method, and the copy in TCRdb shows in-frame clones only, minus some. The sample includes some 170,000 clones, roughly 84% of them seen just once. Sequenced: peripheral blood. These receptors all come from a man aged 40-49 years with acute or convalescent COVID-19. Both conserved end residues are part of each CDR3. A D gene is named only where the DNA matches it firmly. Clone size appears in some rows only: once, few, many, or a class for an expanded clone.

CDR3 protein | CDR3 DNA | J gene | D gene | V gene | clone size
CASSLGQGPYNEQFF | TGTGCCAGCAGCCTCGGACAGGGCCCGTACAATGAGCAGTTCTTC | TRBJ2-1 | TRBD1 | TRBV7-6 | -
CASSLDRQGPQHF | TGTGCCAGCAGCCTGGACCGACAGGGGCCCCAGCATTTT | TRBJ1-5 | TRBD1 | TRBV6-5 | few
CASSPYPGQGFGEQYF | TGTGCCAGCAGCCCGTATCCGGGACAGGGGTTTGGCGAGCAGTACTTC | TRBJ2-7 | TRBD1 | TRBV7-9 | -
CASGTGNDGELFF | TGCGCCAGCGGGACAGGGAATGACGGGGAGCTGTTTTTT | TRBJ2-2 | TRBD1 | TRBV5-1 | -
CAISEDSYGYTF | TGTGCCATCAGTGAAGACTCCTATGGCTACACCTTC | TRBJ1-2 | - | TRBV10-3 | -
CASSLGGSMGEQYF | TGTGCCAGCAGCTTAGGGGGCTCGATGGGCGAGCAGTACTTC | TRBJ2-7 | - | TRBV7-2 | -
CATSDFNGVGEQYF | TGTGCCACCAGTGATTTCAACGGGGTAGGGGAGCAGTACTTC | TRBJ2-7 | - | TRBV24-1 | few
CASSLKFTGQQAFF | TGTGCCAGCAGCTTAAAGTTTACAGGACAGCAAGCTTTCTTT | TRBJ1-1 | - | TRBV7-2 | -
CASSLEGRGLLNIQYF | TGTGCCAGCAGCTTAGAGGGGCGGGGGCTCCTAAACATTCAGTACTTC | TRBJ2-4 | - | TRBV7-9 | -
CASSSTGTGYSPLHF | TGTGCCAGCAGTTCTACCGGGACAGGGTACTCACCCCTCCACTTT | TRBJ1-6 | TRBD1 | TRBV27 | few
CASSWEGGYGYTF | TGTGCCAGCAGTTGGGAGGGGGGCTATGGCTACACCTTC | TRBJ1-2 | - | TRBV6-6 | -
CASSPYRDSYEQYF | TGTGCCAGCTCACCATACCGGGACAGTTACGAGCAGTACTTC | TRBJ2-7 | TRBD1 | TRBV18 | few
CAISEFTGGFEQYF | TGTGCCATCAGTGAGTTTACAGGGGGCTTTGAGCAGTATTTT | TRBJ2-3 | TRBD1 | TRBV10-3 | -
CASSQVTGGLVETQYF | TGCGCCAGCAGCCAAGTTACGGGGGGCCTCGTGGAGACCCAGTACTTC | TRBJ2-5 | - | TRBV4-3 | -
CASRAGTKEGETQYF | TGTGCCAGCAGAGCCGGGACAAAAGAGGGAGAGACCCAGTACTTC | TRBJ2-5 | - | TRBV5-4 | -
CASSSLGRSGTGELFF | TGTGCCAGCAGTTCCCTGGGCAGGTCAGGCACCGGGGAGCTGTTTTTT | TRBJ2-2 | - | TRBV6-5 | once